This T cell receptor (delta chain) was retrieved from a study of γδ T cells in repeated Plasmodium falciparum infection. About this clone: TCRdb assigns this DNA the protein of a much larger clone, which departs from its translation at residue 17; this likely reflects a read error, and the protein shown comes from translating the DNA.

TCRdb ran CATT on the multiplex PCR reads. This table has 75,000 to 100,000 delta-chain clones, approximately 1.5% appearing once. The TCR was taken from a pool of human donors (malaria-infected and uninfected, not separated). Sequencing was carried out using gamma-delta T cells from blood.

CDR3 nucleotides: TGTGCTCTTGAGAGGCCTTCCTACGAGCGACTGGGGGATACGGAAGCCAATAAACTCATCTTT. Amino acid sequence: CALERPSYERLGDTEANKLIF. The chain has TRDV1 and TRDJ1, with TRDD3 identical over 13 bases. Germline matching of the DNA provided the J gene here, since TCRdb leaves it blank. The V and J ends lost 7 bases and 6 bases, in that order; junction bases with no gene match: 26. The CDR3 runs 21 residues. Germline V gene lookup returns CDR1 TSWWSYY and CDR2 QGS.